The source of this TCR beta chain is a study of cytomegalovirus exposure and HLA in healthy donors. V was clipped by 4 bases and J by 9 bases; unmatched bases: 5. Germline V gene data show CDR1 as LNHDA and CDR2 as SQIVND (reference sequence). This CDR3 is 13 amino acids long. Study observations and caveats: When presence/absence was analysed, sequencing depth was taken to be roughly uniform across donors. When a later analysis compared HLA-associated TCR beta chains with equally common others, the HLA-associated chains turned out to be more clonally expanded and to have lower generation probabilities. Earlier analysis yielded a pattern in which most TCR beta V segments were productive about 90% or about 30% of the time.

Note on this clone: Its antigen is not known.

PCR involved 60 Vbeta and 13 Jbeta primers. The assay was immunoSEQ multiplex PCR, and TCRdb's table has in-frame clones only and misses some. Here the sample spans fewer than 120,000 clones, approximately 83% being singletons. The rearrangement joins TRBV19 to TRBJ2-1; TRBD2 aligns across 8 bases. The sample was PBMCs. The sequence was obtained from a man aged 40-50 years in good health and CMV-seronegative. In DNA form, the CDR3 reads TGTGCCAGTAGTAGAGCGGGGGCGGTTGAGCAGTTCTTC. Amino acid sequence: CASSRAGAVEQFF.